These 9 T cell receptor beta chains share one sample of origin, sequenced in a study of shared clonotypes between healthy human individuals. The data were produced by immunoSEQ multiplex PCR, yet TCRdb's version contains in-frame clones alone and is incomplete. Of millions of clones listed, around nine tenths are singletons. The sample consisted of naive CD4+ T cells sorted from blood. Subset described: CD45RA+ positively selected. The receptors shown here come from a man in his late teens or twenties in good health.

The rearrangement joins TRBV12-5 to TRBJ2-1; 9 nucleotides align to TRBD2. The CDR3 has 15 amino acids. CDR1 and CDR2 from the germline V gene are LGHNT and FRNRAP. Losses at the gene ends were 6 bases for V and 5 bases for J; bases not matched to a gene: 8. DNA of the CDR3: TGTGCTAGTGGCCCTGGGACTAGCCTTCACAATGAGCAGTTCTTC. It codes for CASGPGTSLHNEQFF.

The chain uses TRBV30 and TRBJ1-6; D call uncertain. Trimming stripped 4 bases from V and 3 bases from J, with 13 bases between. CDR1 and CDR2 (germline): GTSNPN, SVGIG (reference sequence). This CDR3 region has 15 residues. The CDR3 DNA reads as TGTGCCTGGAAGCGGCCAGAAATCTATAATTCACCCCTCCACTTT. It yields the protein CAWKRPEIYNSPLHF.

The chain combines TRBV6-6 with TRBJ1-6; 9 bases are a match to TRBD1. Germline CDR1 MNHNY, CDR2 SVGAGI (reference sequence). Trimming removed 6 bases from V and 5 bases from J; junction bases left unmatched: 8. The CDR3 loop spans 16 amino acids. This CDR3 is CASSHGTGSDNSPLHF. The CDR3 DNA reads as TGTGCCAGCAGCCACGGGACAGGGAGTGATAATTCACCCCTCCACTTT.

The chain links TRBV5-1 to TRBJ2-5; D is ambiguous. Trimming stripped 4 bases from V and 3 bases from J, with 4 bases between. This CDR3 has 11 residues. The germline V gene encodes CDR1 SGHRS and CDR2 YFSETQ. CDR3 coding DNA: TGCGCCAGCAGCAACAAAGAGACCCAGTACTTC. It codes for CASSNKETQYF.

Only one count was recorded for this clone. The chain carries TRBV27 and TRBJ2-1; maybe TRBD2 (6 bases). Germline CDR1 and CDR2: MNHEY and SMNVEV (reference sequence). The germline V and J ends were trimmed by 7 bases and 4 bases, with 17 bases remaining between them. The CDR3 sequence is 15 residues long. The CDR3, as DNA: TGTGCCAGCACCCCGTGGGGGGAGTATTACAATGAGCAGTTCTTC. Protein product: CASTPWGEYYNEQFF.

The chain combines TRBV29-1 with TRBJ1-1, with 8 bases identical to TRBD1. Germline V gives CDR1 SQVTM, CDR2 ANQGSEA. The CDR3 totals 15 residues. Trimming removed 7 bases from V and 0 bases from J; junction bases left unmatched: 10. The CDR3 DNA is TGCAGCGCCTTGGGGACAGGCCGCATGAACACTGAAGCTTTCTTT. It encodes CSALGTGRMNTEAFF.

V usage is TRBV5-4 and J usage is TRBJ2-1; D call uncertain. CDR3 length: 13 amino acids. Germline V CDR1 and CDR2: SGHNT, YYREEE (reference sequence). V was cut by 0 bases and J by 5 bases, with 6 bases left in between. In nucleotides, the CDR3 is TGTGCCAGCAGCTTGGCCTACGACAATGAGCAGTTCTTC. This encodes CASSLAYDNEQFF.

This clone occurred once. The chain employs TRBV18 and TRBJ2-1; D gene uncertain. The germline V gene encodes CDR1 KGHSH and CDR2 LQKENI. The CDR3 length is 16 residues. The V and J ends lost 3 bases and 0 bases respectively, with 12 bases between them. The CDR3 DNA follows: TGTGCCAGCTCACCCTCTGGCGGTAGCTCCTACAATGAGCAGTTCTTC. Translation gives CASSPSGGSSYNEQFF.

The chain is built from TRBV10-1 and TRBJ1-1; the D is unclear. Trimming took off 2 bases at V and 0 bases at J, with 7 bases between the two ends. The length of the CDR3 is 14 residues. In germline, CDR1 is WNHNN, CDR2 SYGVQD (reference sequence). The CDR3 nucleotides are TGCGCCAGCAGTGAGGGGCGATTGAACACTGAAGCTTTCTTT. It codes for CASSEGRLNTEAFF.